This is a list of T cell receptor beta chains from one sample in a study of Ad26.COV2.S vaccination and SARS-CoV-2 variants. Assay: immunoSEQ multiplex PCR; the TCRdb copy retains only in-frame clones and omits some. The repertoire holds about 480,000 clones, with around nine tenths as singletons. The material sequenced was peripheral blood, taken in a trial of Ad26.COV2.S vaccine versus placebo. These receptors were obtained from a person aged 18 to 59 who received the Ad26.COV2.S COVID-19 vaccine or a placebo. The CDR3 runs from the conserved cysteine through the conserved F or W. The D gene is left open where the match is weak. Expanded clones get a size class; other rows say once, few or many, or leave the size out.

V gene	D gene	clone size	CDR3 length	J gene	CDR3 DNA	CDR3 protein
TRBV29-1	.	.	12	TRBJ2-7	TGCAGCGCCCAGATAGGTAGCTACGAGCAGTACTTC	CSAQIGSYEQYF
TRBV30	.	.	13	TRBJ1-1	TGTGCCTGGAGGAGGGAGGTGAACACTGAAGCTTTCTTT	CAWRREVNTEAFF
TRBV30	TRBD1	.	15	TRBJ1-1	TGTGCCTGGACTAGGGGAACAGGGGGATGGGGTGAAGCTTTCTTT	CAWTRGTGGWGEAFF
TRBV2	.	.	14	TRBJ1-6	TGTGCCAGCAGTGAAGCGCTTGGGGTTTTCGGGCTCCACTTT	CASSEALGVFGLHF
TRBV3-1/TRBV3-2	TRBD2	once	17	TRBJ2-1	TGTGCCAGCAGCCAAGGGACTAGCGGGAATATGCTCAATGAGCAGTTCTTC	CASSQGTSGNMLNEQFF
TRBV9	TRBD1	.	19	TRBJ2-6	TGTGCCAGCAGCCCCCGACCTGGGACAGGGTCTTCTGGGGCCAACGTCCTGACTTTC	CASSPRPGTGSSGANVLTF
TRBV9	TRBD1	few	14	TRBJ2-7	TGTGCCAGCAGCGTATCAGGACAGGGGGCCCAGCAGTACTTC	CASSVSGQGAQQYF
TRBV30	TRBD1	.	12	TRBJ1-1	TGTGCCTGGAGACAGGGACAGTTTGAAGCTTTCTTT	CAWRQGQFEAFF
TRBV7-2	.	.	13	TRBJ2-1	TGTGCCAGCAGCTTAGGGCGGATCAATGAGCAGTTCTTC	CASSLGRINEQFF
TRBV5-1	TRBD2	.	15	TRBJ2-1	TGCGCCAGCAGCTTGGAGACTAGCGGGATTGGCGAGCAGTTCTTC	CASSLETSGIGEQFF
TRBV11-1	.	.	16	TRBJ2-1	TGTGCCAGCAGCCGCCGCCTCATGGTAACCTACAATGAGCAGTTCTTC	CASSRRLMVTYNEQFF
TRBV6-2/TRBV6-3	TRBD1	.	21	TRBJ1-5	TGTGCCAGCAGTTACACGATAAAGGCGACAGGGGGCACTAATGTCAATCAGCCCCAGCATTTT	CASSYTIKATGGTNVNQPQHF
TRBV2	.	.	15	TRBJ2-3	TGTGCCAGCGGGTCGGCGGGGAGGTCCTGGGATACGCAGTATTTT	CASGSAGRSWDTQYF
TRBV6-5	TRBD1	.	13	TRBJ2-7	TGTGCCAGCCGGGGACAGGGCACCTACGAGCAGTACTTC	CASRGQGTYEQYF
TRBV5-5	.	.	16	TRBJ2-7	TGTGCCAGCAGCTTGGTGTCCCTGGGTCAACCCTACGAGCAGTACTTC	CASSLVSLGQPYEQYF
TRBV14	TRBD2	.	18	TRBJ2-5	TGTGCCAGCAGCCAAGGGAAGTCGGCTAGCGGAGCCCAAGAGACCCAGTACTTC	CASSQGKSASGAQETQYF
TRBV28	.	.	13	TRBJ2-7	TGTGCCAGCAGGCGGGGGCGAGCTTACGAGCAGTACTTC	CASRRGRAYEQYF
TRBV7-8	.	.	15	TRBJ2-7	TGTGCCAGCAGCTTAGGTCGATGGGGGGGGCTCGAGCAGTACTTC	CASSLGRWGGLEQYF
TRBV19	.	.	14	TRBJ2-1	TGTGCCAGTAGTATAGGGTTAGCGGACCCTGAGCAGTTCTTC	CASSIGLADPEQFF
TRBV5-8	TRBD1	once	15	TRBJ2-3	TGTGCCAGCAGCTTGCCGACAGGGGGCACAGATACGCAGTATTTT	CASSLPTGGTDTQYF
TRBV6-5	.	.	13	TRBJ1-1	TGTGCCAGCAGTCGGAAGGCGAACACTGAAGCTTTCTTT	CASSRKANTEAFF
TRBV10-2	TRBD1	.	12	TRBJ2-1	TGCGCCACCGGGACAGGCAGCGGTGAGCAGTTCTTC	CATGTGSGEQFF
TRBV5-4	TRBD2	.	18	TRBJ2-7	TGTGCCAGCAGCCCCCAAAGCGGGAGGGGCCTGAGCTCCTACGAGCAGTACTTC	CASSPQSGRGLSSYEQYF
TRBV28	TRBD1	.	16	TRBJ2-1	TGTGCCAGCAGTTTCCTGGGACAGCCAGGGGTCGGTGAGCAGTTCTTC	CASSFLGQPGVGEQFF
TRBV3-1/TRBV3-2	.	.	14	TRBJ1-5	TGTGCCAGCAGCCGGAGCAATAGCAATCAGCCCCAGCATTTT	CASSRSNSNQPQHF
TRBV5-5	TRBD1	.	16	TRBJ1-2	TGTGCCAGCAGCTTATCGCCGGGACAGGGATTATATGGCTACACCTTC	CASSLSPGQGLYGYTF
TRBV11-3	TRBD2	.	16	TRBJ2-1	TGTGCCAGCAGCTTAGAGGGTAGCGGGAGTCGTAATGAGCAGTTCTTC	CASSLEGSGSRNEQFF
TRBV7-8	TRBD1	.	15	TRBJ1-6	TGTGCCAGCAGCTTAGGGGGACAGGATAATTCACCCCTCCACTTT	CASSLGGQDNSPLHF
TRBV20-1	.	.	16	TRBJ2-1	TGCAGTGCTAGTAGCCCGGGACTTTCGGCTTACAATGAGCAGTTCTTC	CSASSPGLSAYNEQFF
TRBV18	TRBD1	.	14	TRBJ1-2	TGTGCCAGCTCCCTCGACAGGGGGCAATCTGGCTACACCTTC	CASSLDRGQSGYTF
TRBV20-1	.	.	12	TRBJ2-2	TGCAGTGCTAGTCGCCGGTCCGGGGAGCTGTTTTTT	CSASRRSGELFF
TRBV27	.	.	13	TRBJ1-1	TGTGCCAGCAGTTTATTGGGGAACACTGAAGCTTTCTTT	CASSLLGNTEAFF
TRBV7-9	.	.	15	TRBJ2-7	TGTGCCAGCAGCTTCACCGACAGACTTTCCTACGAGCAGTACTTC	CASSFTDRLSYEQYF
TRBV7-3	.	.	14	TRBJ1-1	TGTGCCAGCAGCTTAACGCGGGGGAACACTGAAGCTTTCTTT	CASSLTRGNTEAFF
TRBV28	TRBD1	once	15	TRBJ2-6	TGTGCCAGCAGACCACAGGGGGCTGGGGCCAACGTCCTGACTTTC	CASRPQGAGANVLTF
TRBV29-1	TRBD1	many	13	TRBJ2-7	TGCAGCGTAGAGACAGGGGCGGGCTACGAGCAGTACTTC	CSVETGAGYEQYF
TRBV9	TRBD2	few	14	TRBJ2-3	TGTGCCAGCAGCGCCAGCGGGAGGGCCGTCGCGCAGTATTTT	CASSASGRAVAQYF
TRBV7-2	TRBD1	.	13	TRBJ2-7	TGTGCCAGCAGCTTAAGGGGGCTCGGCGAGCAGTACTTC	CASSLRGLGEQYF
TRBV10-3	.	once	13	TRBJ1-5	TGTGCCACCAATGGGGGGGCAAATCAGCCCCAGCATTTT	CATNGGANQPQHF
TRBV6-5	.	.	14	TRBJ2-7	TGTGCCAGCAGTCCCCGCGGACTTCTATACGAGCAGTACTTC	CASSPRGLLYEQYF
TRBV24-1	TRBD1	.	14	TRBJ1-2	TGTGCCACCAGTACTGAGACAGGGGGCAATGGCTACACCTTC	CATSTETGGNGYTF
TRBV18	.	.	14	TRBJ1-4	TGTGCCAGCTCACCAGGACGGGGTAATGAAAAACTGTTTTTT	CASSPGRGNEKLFF
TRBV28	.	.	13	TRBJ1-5	TGTGCCAGCATCCGTGGACCCAATCAGCCCCAGCATTTT	CASIRGPNQPQHF
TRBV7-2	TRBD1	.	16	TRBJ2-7	TGTGCCAGCAGCTTAGATACAGGGGGCCGAACCTACGAGCAGTACTTC	CASSLDTGGRTYEQYF
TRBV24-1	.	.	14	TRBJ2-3	TGTGCCACCAGTGATTTACAGGGCACAGATACGCAGTATTTT	CATSDLQGTDTQYF
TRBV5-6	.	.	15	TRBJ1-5	TGTGCCAGCTCCTCCGCCGGGACTCTGGGTCAGCCCCAGCATTTT	CASSSAGTLGQPQHF
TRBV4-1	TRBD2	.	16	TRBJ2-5	TGCGCCAGCAGCCAAGATGTCCGGGAGGGGCAGGAGACCCAGTACTTC	CASSQDVREGQETQYF
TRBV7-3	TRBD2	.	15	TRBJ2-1	TGTGCCAGCAGTCCGATCGCGGGAGTATACAATGAGCAGTTCTTC	CASSPIAGVYNEQFF
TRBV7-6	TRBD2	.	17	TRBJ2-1	TGTGCCAGCAGCCCCGGTGGGGCGGGAGACTCCTACAATGAGCAGTTCTTC	CASSPGGAGDSYNEQFF
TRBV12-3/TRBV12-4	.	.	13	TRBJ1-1	TGTGCCAGCAGACTGGACGGGAACACTGAAGCTTTCTTT	CASRLDGNTEAFF
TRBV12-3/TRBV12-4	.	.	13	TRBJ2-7	TGTGCCAGCAGGACGACAGGGAGGGACGAGCAGTACTTC	CASRTTGRDEQYF
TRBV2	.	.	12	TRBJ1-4	TGTGCCAGCAGTGTCGCGGAAGGTAAACTGTTTTTT	CASSVAEGKLFF
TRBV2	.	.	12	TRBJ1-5	TGTGCCAGCACAGTCGGCAATCAGCCCCAGCATTTT	CASTVGNQPQHF
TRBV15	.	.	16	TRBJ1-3	TGTGCCACCAGCAGAGATTCTCCCCGGGCTGGAAACACCATATATTTT	CATSRDSPRAGNTIYF
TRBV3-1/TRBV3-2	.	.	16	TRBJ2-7	TGTGCCAGCAGCCAAGACGGGGATCGGTCATCCTACGAGCAGTACTTC	CASSQDGDRSSYEQYF
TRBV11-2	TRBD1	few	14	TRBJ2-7	TGTGCCAGCAGCTTACCGGGACAGGTATACGAGCAGTACTTC	CASSLPGQVYEQYF
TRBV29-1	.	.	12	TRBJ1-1	TGCAGCGTTCGTTGGGGCAACACTGAAGCTTTCTTT	CSVRWGNTEAFF